Listed here is a single T cell receptor (beta chain). Which antigen it targets is not known. Nothing much larger sits one base from this clone, and base qualities are not available. This entry comes from a study of T-cell reconstitution after alpha-beta-depleted transplantation in children (dated by TCRdb to 2016 to 2017). Some background on the complete study: The study quantitatively tracked T-cell immune reconstitution after TCRalphabeta/CD19-depleted allogeneic hematopoietic cell transplantation in children using TCR repertoire profiling.

The treatment or condition label, read with the paper, signifies: allogeneic hematopoietic cell transplantation with graft depleted of TCRalphabeta T cells and CD19 B cells. Transplant recipients were children who received TCRalphabeta/CD19-depleted allogeneic hematopoietic cell grafts. From cysteine to phenylalanine, the CDR3 is 13 amino acids long. Only the CDR3 region is kept as DNA, spanning 39 bases read in frame from base 1. From the germline V gene (reference sequence), CDR1 is GTSNPN and CDR2 is SVGIG. The V and J ends are trimmed by 8 bases and 0 bases, leaving 13 bases between them. Preparation of the library involved PCR. Reads for this sample came from an Illumina HiSeq 2500. TCR libraries were prepared with molecular barcoding, using unique molecular identifiers to normalize TCRbeta repertoire quantification. TCRdb's own reprocessing of the public reads used fastp at Q25 and MiXCR and kept productive beta chains. One record per CDR3 amino acid sequence lists the most common genes and DNA. The sample table holds about a million distinct CDR3 sequences, of which roughly 29% were seen once. About 28% of the sample goes to the ten largest clones.

On the study overall, not on this receptor specifically: The apparently early recovery of alphabetaT-cell counts about two months after transplant reportedly depended on only several hundred rapidly expanded clones that came from non-depleted graft cells. The high TCRbeta diversity at day 60 in some patients was ascribed to recipient T cells and intrathymic progenitors that had survived conditioning. Over subsequent months, a decline in hyperexpanded clone frequencies was noted, and after one year, T-cell counts and TCRbeta diversity were mostly ascribed to newly produced T cells.

Sequenced material: PBMCs, mostly from graft donor cells, taken 360 days after TCRalphabeta/CD19-depleted stem cell transplant. The sequence was collected from a boy under two years old who had a stem cell transplant for SCID, so the T cells may come from the graft donor. The chain is made from TRBV30 and TRBJ2-5; the D element might be TRBD1 or TRBD2, as each aligns at 5 bases. In nucleotides, the sequence is TGTGCCGGGGGAAGGGGAGACCAAGAGACCCAGTACTTC. This yields the protein CAGGRGDQETQYF.